This T cell receptor beta chain was sequenced for a study of blood T cell repertoires in COVID-19. On the study more broadly: COVID-19 samples from acute and convalescent phases originated in the United States, Italy and Spain. The cDNA or gDNA used as material had been derived from T cells, B-cell-depleted T cells, or PBMCs.

V shed 7 bases and J shed 3 bases, with 11 bases lying between them. The germline gives CDR1 SGHRS, CDR2 YFSETQ. The CDR3 loop spans 12 amino acids. Authors' processing steps: The assay estimated nucleated cells by amplifying reference gene primers. Some clones are missing from TCRdb's copy, which holds only in-frame ones; the method was immunoSEQ multiplex PCR. The D gene and trimming were derived from the DNA, and the V and J assignments and clone size from that table. The data contain just over 350,000 clones, about 88% of them singletons. J is TRBJ2-7 and V is TRBV5-1, with no clear D. Sequences were obtained from peripheral blood. The clonotype comes from a woman in her sixties or seventies with COVID-19, enrolled during active disease. The CDR3 DNA follows: TGCGCCAGCGGTTTTACTGACTACGAGCAGTACTTC. The encoded protein is CASGFTDYEQYF.